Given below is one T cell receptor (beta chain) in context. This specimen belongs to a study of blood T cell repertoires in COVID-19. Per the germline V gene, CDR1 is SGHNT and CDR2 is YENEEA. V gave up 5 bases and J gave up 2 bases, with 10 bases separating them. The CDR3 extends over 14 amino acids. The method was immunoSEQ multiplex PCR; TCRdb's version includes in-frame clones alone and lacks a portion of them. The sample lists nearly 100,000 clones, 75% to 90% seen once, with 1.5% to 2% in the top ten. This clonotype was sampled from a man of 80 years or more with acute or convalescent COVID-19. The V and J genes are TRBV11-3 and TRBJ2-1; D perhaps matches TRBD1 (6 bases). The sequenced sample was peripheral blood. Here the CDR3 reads CASSEGDAYNEQFF. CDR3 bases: TGTGCCAGCAGCGAGGGGGATGCCTACAATGAGCAGTTCTTC.